The T cell receptor beta chain described here comes from a study of control samples from healthy donors and cancer patients. This clone has just one count. Data came from immunoSEQ multiplex PCR; TCRdb stores just in-frame clones and leaves some out. The table includes 130,000 or so clones, roughly 89% detected once. CDR1 and CDR2 (germline): SEHNR, FQNEAQ (reference sequence). Trimming removed 5 bases from V and 5 bases from J, with 15 bases in between. This CDR3 comprises 15 residues. Sequenced material: PBMCs. This rearrangement joins TRBV7-9 to TRBJ2-2, with D perhaps TRBD2 (6 bases). This sequence was found in a man between 45 and 60 years old with head and neck cancer. The DNA of the CDR3 is TGTGCCAGCAGCCCCACATATGGGGGGACCGGGGAGCTGTTTTTT. Its translation: CASSPTYGGTGELFF. Together with reference TRBV7-9 and TRBJ2-2, the CDR3 gives the full variable domain: DTGVSQNPRHKITKRGQNVTFRCDPISEHNRLYWYRQTLGQGPEFLTYFQNEAQLEKSRLLSDRFSAERPKGSFSTLEIQRTEQGDSAMYLCASSPTYGGTGELFFGEGSRLTVL.